This T cell receptor (beta chain) is from a study of blood T cells in healthy people across ages. Next came a second PCR, run for roughly 6 to 11 cycles, which used a sample-barcoded 5' primer along with a J-beta primer mix. TCRdb reprocessed the 5' RACE reads with MiXCR, giving one entry per CDR3 protein. This table has roughly 2 million distinct CDR3 sequences, about 50% appearing once. Trimming stripped 1 base from V and 4 bases from J, with 7 bases between. The CDR3 spans 12 residues. The germline gives CDR1 SQVTM, CDR2 ANQGSEA. The receptor comes from a woman between 40 and 50 years old in good health. This rearrangement joins TRBV29-1 to TRBJ1-2; unclear D gene. The sequenced sample consisted of blood. This CDR3 reads CSVEGFGYGYTF. CDR3 sequence (DNA): TGCAGCGTTGAAGGGTTTGGCTATGGCTACACCTTC.